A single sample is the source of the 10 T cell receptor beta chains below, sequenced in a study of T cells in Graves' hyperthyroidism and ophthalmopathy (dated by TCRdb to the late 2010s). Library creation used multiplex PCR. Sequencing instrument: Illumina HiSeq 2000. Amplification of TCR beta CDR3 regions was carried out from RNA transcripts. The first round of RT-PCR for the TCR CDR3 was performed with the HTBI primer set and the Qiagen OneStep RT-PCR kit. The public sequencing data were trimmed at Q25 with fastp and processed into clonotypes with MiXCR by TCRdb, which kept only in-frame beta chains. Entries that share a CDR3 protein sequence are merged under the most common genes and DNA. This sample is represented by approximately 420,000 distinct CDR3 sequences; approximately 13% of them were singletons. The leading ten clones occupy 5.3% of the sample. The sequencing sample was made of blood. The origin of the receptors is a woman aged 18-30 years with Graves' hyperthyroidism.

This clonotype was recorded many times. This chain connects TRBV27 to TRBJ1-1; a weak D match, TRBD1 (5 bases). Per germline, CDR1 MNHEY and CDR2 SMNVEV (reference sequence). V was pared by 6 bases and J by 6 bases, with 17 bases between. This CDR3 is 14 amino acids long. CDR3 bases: TGTGCCAGCAGGGGGGACCTTACCCCTTCTGAAGCTTTCTTT. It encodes CASRGDLTPSEAFF.

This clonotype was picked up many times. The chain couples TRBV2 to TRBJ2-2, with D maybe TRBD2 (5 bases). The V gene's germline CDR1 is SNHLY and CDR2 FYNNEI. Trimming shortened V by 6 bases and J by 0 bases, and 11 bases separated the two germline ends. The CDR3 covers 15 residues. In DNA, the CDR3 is TGTGCCAGCAGCGTCGGAGGTCCGAACACCGGGGAGCTGTTTTTT. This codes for CASSVGGPNTGELFF.

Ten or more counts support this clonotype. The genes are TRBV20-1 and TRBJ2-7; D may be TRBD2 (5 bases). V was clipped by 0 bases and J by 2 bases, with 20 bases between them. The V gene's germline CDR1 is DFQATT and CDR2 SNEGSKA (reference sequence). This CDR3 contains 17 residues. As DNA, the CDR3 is TGCAGTGCTAGAGATCAAATGAAGACGGGAAGTGCCTACGAGCAGTACTTC. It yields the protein CSARDQMKTGSAYEQYF.

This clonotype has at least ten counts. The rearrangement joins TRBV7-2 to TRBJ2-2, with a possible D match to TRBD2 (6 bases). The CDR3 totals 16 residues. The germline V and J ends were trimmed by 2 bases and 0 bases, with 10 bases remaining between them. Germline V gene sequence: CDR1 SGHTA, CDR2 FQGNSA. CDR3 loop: CASSLQAGANTGELFF. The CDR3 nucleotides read TGTGCCAGCAGCTTACAAGCGGGCGCGAACACCGGGGAGCTGTTTTTT.

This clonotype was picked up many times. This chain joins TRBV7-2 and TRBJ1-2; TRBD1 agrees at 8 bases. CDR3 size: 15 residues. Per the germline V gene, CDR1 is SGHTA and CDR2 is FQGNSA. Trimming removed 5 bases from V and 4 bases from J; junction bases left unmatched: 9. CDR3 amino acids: CASSERTGSGYGYTF. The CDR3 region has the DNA TGTGCCAGCAGCGAACGGACAGGGTCGGGCTATGGCTACACCTTC.

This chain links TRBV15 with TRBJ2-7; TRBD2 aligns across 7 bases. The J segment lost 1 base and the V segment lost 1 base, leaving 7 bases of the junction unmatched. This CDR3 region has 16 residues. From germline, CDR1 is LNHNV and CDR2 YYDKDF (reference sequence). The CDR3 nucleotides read TGTGCCACCAGCAGAGTATCGGCGGGAGCGTCCTACGAGCAGTACTTC. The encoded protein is CATSRVSAGASYEQYF. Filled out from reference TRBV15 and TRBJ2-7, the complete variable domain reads DAMVIQNPRYQVTQFGKPVTLSCSQTLNHNVMYWYQQKSSQAPKLLFHYYDKDFNNEADTPDNFQSRRPNTSFCFLDIRSPGLGDTAMYLCATSRVSAGASYEQYFGPGTRLTVT.

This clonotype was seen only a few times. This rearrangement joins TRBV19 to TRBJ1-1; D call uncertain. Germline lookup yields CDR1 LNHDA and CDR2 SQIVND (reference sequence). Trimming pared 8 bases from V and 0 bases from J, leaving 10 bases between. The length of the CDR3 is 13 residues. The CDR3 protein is CASGTDMNTEAFF. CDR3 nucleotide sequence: TGTGCCAGTGGAACGGATATGAACACTGAAGCTTTCTTT.

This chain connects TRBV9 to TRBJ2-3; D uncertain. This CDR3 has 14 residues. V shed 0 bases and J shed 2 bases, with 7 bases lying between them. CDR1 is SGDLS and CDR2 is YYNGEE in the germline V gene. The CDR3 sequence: CASSVGPNTDTQYF. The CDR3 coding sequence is TGTGCCAGCAGCGTAGGACCGAACACAGATACGCAGTATTTT.

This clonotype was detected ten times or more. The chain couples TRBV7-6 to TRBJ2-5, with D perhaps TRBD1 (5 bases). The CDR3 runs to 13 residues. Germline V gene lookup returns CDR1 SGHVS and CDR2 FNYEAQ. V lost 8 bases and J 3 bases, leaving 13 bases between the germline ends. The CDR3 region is CASGRVAKETQYF. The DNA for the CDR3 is TGTGCCAGCGGCAGGGTAGCCAAAGAGACCCAGTACTTC. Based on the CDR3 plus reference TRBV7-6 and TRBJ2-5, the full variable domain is GAGVSQSPRYKVTKRGQDVALRCDPISGHVSLYWYRQALGQGPEFLTYFNYEAQQDKSGLPNDRFSAERPEGSISTLTIQRTEQRDSAMYRCASGRVAKETQYFGPGTRLLVL.

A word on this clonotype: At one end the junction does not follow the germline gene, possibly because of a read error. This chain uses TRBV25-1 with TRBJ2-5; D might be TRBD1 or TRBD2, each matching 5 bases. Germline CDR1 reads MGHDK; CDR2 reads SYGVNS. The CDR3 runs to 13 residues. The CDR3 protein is CASSEQGRETRYF. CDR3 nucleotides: TGTGCCAGCAGTGAACAGGGTAGGGAGACCCGGTACTTC. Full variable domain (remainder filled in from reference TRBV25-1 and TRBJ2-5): EADIYQTPRYLVIGTGKKITLECSQTMGHDKMYWYQQDPGMELHLIHYSYGVNSTEKGDLSSESTVSRIRTEHFPLTLESARPSHTSQYLCASSEQGRETRYFGPGTRLLVL.